This note documents a single TCR beta chain sequence. No antigen is known for it. The source of the sample is a study of cytomegalovirus exposure and HLA in healthy donors. The overall study: It was reported in a later analysis that the same platform had been used for the 90 to 150 validation repertoires as for the roughly 670 first-cohort repertoires. General study findings and limits: The tendency of first-cohort TCR clusters to co-occur in the 120 validation repertoires was identified by a subsequent analysis.

The V gene end was trimmed by 5 bases and the J gene end by 0 bases; junction bases not matched to a gene: 8. The CDR3 runs to 16 residues. Germline loops: CDR1 PRHDT, CDR2 FYEKMQ (reference sequence). The method was immunoSEQ multiplex PCR; TCRdb's version includes in-frame clones alone and lacks a portion of them. The sample includes about 180,000 clones, 85% seen only once; the top ten take about 15%. Sequenced input: PBMCs. The receptor's source is a young man in good health and CMV-seropositive. The V and J genes are TRBV13 and TRBJ2-3; the match to TRBD2 covers 7 bases. The CDR3 spells CASSRRAGESTDTQYF. In DNA, the CDR3 is TGTGCCAGCAGCAGGCGCGCGGGGGAGAGCACAGATACGCAGTATTTT.